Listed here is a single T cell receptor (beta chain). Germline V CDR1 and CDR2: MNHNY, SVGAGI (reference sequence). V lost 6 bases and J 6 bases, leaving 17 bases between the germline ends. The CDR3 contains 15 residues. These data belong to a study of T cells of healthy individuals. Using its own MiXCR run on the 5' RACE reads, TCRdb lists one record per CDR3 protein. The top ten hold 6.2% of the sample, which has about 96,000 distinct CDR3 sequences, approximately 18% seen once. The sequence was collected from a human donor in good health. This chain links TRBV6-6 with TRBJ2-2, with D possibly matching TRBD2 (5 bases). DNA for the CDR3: TGTGCCAGCAGCATAGAGGGATTTTCGGCCGGGGAGCTGTTTTTT. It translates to CASSIEGFSAGELFF.